The entry that follows covers one T cell receptor beta chain sequence. Its target is unknown. The entry originates in a study of Ad26.COV2.S vaccination and SARS-CoV-2 variants. The overall study: Donor allocation was to the COV1001 Ad26.COV2.S trial arm. Administration of Ad26.COV2.S was intramuscular, either once or twice 56 days apart. Study-level findings and limits: Breadth measured for non-spike TCRs was similar across vaccine and placebo recipients.

Profiling relied on immunoSEQ multiplex PCR, and the TCRdb table lists in-frame clones only, not all of them. Among some 350,000 clones listed, 85% to 90% were seen once. Trimming left V 9 bases short and J 5 bases short, with 18 bases between. Germline V gene lookup returns CDR1 SNHLY and CDR2 FYNNEI. This CDR3 has 14 amino acids. The sample's treatment: about 20 received Ad26.COV2.S at low or high dose, single or two shots; roughly 5 received placebo; per-sample allocation not given. At day 63 after the first vaccine or placebo injection, samples were drawn. The receptor's source is a person aged 18 to 59 who received the Ad26.COV2.S COVID-19 vaccine or a placebo. The chain carries TRBV2 and TRBJ2-3; D might be TRBD2 (7 bases). The sample in question was peripheral blood, obtained in a trial of Ad26.COV2.S vaccine versus placebo. Here the CDR3 reads CARGGEIVGDTQYF. CDR3 bases: TGTGCCAGAGGGGGGGAGATAGTAGGAGATACGCAGTATTTT. The whole variable domain, remainder taken from reference TRBV2 and TRBJ2-3, is EPEVTQTPSHQVTQMGQEVILRCVPISNHLYFYWYRQILGQKVEFLVSFYNNEISEKSEIFDDQFSVERPDGSNFTLKIRSTKLEDSAMYFCARGGEIVGDTQYFGPGTRLTVL.